A selection of T cell receptor beta chains follows, all from one sample in a study of blood T cell repertoires in COVID-19. Some clones are missing from TCRdb's copy, which holds only in-frame ones; the method was immunoSEQ multiplex PCR. Among hundreds of thousands of clones, around nine tenths were seen once, and the ten largest hold around 0.84%. The sample comprised peripheral blood. Every receptor here comes from a man aged 60 to 69 with COVID-19, enrolled during active disease. Each CDR3 is given with its conserved first and last residue. D genes are given only for firm matches. Some rows mark clone size as missing; the rest say once, few, many or name a class of expanded clone.

>-|TRBV30|-|TRBJ1-4
TGTGCCTGGAATAGACAGAGCACCTCTGCAACTAATGAAAAACTGTTTTTT
CAWNRQSTSATNEKLFF
>-|TRBV30|TRBD1|TRBJ1-2
TGTGCCTGGAGGCCCCCTAACAGGGGTAGGGACTATGGCTACACCTTC
CAWRPPNRGRDYGYTF
>-|TRBV30|TRBD1|TRBJ1-5
TGTGCCTCGAGCAAGGGGACAGTCCAGCATTTT
CASSKGTVQHF
>-|TRBV5-4|-|TRBJ1-4
TGTGCCAGCAGCCCCGGCAGGGTTTCGACTAATGAAAAACTGTTTTTT
CASSPGRVSTNEKLFF
>-|TRBV19|-|TRBJ2-4
TGTGCCAGTAGTGGGCGGGTTCAGAACATTCAGTACTTC
CASSGRVQNIQYF
>-|TRBV28|-|TRBJ1-2
TGTGCCAGCAGTTTTACGGGGGGTGAGGTTCTTAGGTATGGCTACACCTTC
CASSFTGGEVLRYGYTF
>-|TRBV7-2|-|TRBJ1-5
TGTGCCAGCAGCTTAGTCAAGGAGCCAAATCAGCCCCAGCATTTT
CASSLVKEPNQPQHF
>-|TRBV7-6|TRBD2|TRBJ2-7
TGTGCCAGCAGCCACGAAGCGGGGCCACCATACGAGCAGTACTTC
CASSHEAGPPYEQYF
>-|TRBV15|TRBD1|TRBJ2-7
TGTGCCACCAGCACCAGGGGGACACCCAACGAGCAGTACTTC
CATSTRGTPNEQYF
>-|TRBV6-2/TRBV6-3|-|TRBJ1-3
TGTGCCAGCAGCGACACGACAAAGAGCACCATATATTTT
CASSDTTKSTIYF
>-|TRBV6-5|-|TRBJ2-1
TGTGCCATAACTAGTCCCCCTTACAATGAGCAGTTCTTC
CAITSPPYNEQFF
>-|TRBV3-1/TRBV3-2|TRBD2|TRBJ2-5
TGTGCCAGCAGCCGCGGGCTAGCGGGGATCCAAGAGACCCAGTACTTC
CASSRGLAGIQETQYF
>-|TRBV7-2|TRBD1|TRBJ1-1
TGTGCCAGCAGCTTAGCGCCGGGACAGGGTACTGAAGCTTTCTTT
CASSLAPGQGTEAFF
>-|TRBV5-1|TRBD1|TRBJ1-2
TGCGCCAGCTTCGGACAGGGGAGATCCTACACCTTC
CASFGQGRSYTF
>-|TRBV29-1|-|TRBJ1-2
TGCAGCGTTGAAGAGGGGGCAGGCTATGGCTACACCTTC
CSVEEGAGYGYTF
>-|TRBV18|TRBD1|TRBJ2-2
TGTGCCAGCTCACCATGGGACAGGGGTGACGGGGAGCTGTTTTTT
CASSPWDRGDGELFF
>-|TRBV6-5|TRBD2|TRBJ2-1
TGTGCCAGCAGTTATCAGATCAGCGGGAGCGGGCGTGAGCAGTTCTTC
CASSYQISGSGREQFF
>-|TRBV5-1|TRBD1|TRBJ1-1
TGCGCCAGGGGGGCCCGGGACAGGGGTCTGAACACTGAAGCTTTCTTT
CARGARDRGLNTEAFF
>-|TRBV4-3|TRBD2|TRBJ2-3
TGCGCCAGCAGCCAGGCTCCGTTTCTAGCGGGAGGACCCACAGATACGCAGTATTTT
CASSQAPFLAGGPTDTQYF
>-|TRBV9|-|TRBJ1-3
TGTGCCAGCAGCGTAGACTGGGCCCCCTCTGGAAACACCATATATTTT
CASSVDWAPSGNTIYF
>-|TRBV7-9|TRBD2|TRBJ2-7
TGTGCCAGCAGCCCAGGGGAATTAACTAGCGGTGGTGGCGAGCAGTACTTC
CASSPGELTSGGGEQYF
>-|TRBV30|-|TRBJ1-2
TGTGCCTGGAGATCGGGAAACTATGGCTACACCTTC
CAWRSGNYGYTF
>-|TRBV7-2|TRBD1|TRBJ2-5
TGTGCCAGCAGCTCGATCGACAGGGTTCTTCAAGAGACCCAGTACTTC
CASSSIDRVLQETQYF
>-|TRBV7-9|TRBD2|TRBJ2-7
TGTGCCAGCAGCCCCCTGGGGGGGGAAGTTCGGTACTTC
CASSPLGGEVRYF
>-|TRBV29-1|-|TRBJ1-5
TGCAGCGTTGAAGCGGTACAGGCGCATAGCAATCAGCCCCAGCATTTT
CSVEAVQAHSNQPQHF
>-|TRBV3-1/TRBV3-2|TRBD2|TRBJ2-1
TGTGCCAGCAGCCGGACTAGCGGGAATGAGCAGTTCTTC
CASSRTSGNEQFF
>few|TRBV28|-|TRBJ1-1
TGTGCCAGCAGTTTAAGGCGGGGGGCTTTCTTT
CASSLRRGAFF
>-|TRBV7-6|-|TRBJ2-2
TGTGCCAGCAGCCCCCGGGTGACAGGCGCCGGGGAGCTGTTTTTT
CASSPRVTGAGELFF
>-|TRBV3-1/TRBV3-2|-|TRBJ2-7
TGTGCCAGCAGCCAGGCCGACAAGGCGAAATCCTACGAGCAGTACTTC
CASSQADKAKSYEQYF
>-|TRBV24-1|-|TRBJ1-3
TGTGCCACCAGGGAGGGGGGGGAACTCTCTGGAAACACCATATATTTT
CATREGGELSGNTIYF
>-|TRBV28|-|TRBJ1-6
TGTGCCAGCGGGGGACTGAATTCACCCCTCCACTTT
CASGGLNSPLHF
>-|TRBV7-8|TRBD2|TRBJ2-7
TGTGCCAGCAGCTTTGGACTAGCGGCCTACGAGCAGTACTTC
CASSFGLAAYEQYF
>-|TRBV4-1|-|TRBJ1-1
TGCGCCAGCAGCCAAGTTAGTGCGACAGGGAACACTGAAGCTTTCTTT
CASSQVSATGNTEAFF
>-|TRBV18|TRBD1|TRBJ2-7
TGTGCCAGCTCCCCGTCAGGGGGCCACGAGCAGTACTTC
CASSPSGGHEQYF
>-|TRBV30|-|TRBJ2-2
TGTGCCTGGGGACGCCAGGGAACCGGGGAGCTGTTTTTT
CAWGRQGTGELFF
>-|TRBV5-1|TRBD1|TRBJ1-2
TGCGCCAGCAGCTTTAGATACCGCCCGGATCGCCGGGACAGCCTATTTAACTATGGCTACACCTTC
CASSFRYRPDRRDSLFNYGYTF
>-|TRBV6-1|TRBD2|TRBJ2-3
TGTGCCAGCAGTGAAACGGCGGGAGGTTCTACAGATACGCAGTATTTT
CASSETAGGSTDTQYF
>-|TRBV18|-|TRBJ1-1
TGTGCCAGCTCACCACGGGGGGACACTGAAGCTTTCTTT
CASSPRGDTEAFF
>-|TRBV12-5|-|TRBJ2-1
TGTGCTAGCTCCGAGAGCTCCTACAATGAGCAGTTCTTC
CASSESSYNEQFF
>-|TRBV5-1|-|TRBJ2-1
TGCGCCAGCAGCTTGGGTGGAGGGGACCATGAGCAGTTCTTC
CASSLGGGDHEQFF
>-|TRBV4-2|-|TRBJ1-2
TGTGCCAGCAGCCCCTCTGAGGACATTAACTATGGCTACACCTTC
CASSPSEDINYGYTF
>-|TRBV27|TRBD2|TRBJ2-2
TGTGCCAGCAGCAACCAGGTAGCGGGAGGGGAGACCGGGGAGCTGTTTTTT
CASSNQVAGGETGELFF